This TCR beta chain comes out of a study of monozygotic twins with inflammatory bowel disease. General study findings and limits: Healthy co-twins showed greater TCRbeta diversity (inverse Simpson) than IBD patients. The study supported no single strong signal or clonotype linked to IBD.

A note on this clonotype: Its antigen remains unknown.

The length of the CDR3 is 16 residues. Germline loops: CDR1 DFQATT, CDR2 SNEGSKA (reference sequence). Molecular identifiers with 6-nucleotide sample barcodes were added during cDNA synthesis via template switching. TCRdb re-called the 5' RACE reads and catalogs CDR3 proteins one per entry, DNA excluded. Its clone listing holds about 140,000 distinct CDR3 sequences. Sequenced sample: blood. The chain uses TRBV20-1 and TRBJ1-5; the D gene TCRdb calls, TRBD1, cannot be checked with no DNA. This TCR came from a human donor with ulcerative colitis or Crohn's disease, or a healthy co-twin of an affected twin (not recorded which). The CDR3: CSAQDLGVGSNQPQHF.